The 8 T cell receptor beta chains in this list originate from one sample, sequenced in a study of OX40 agonist ivuxolimab in advanced cancers. Clones were sequenced by immunoSEQ multiplex PCR, and TCRdb holds only the in-frame ones, with some missing. Among around 70,000 clones, 65% to 90% were seen once, and the ten largest hold under 0.55%. The sequencing here drew on CD4+ or CD8+ T cells sorted from blood, taken in a trial of the OX40 agonist ivuxolimab. These receptors were collected from an adult with an advanced solid tumor such as melanoma, head and neck, liver or kidney cancer.

The rearrangement joins TRBV7-2 to TRBJ2-7, with 7 bases identical to TRBD1. The germline CDR1 and CDR2 sequences are SGHTA and FQGNSA. CDR3 length: 16 residues. Trimming removed 4 bases from V and 1 base from J; junction bases left unmatched: 10. The DNA of the CDR3 is TGTGCCAGCAGCTACGCCGGGACAGTCTTGTCCTACGAGCAGTACTTC. The encoded protein is CASSYAGTVLSYEQYF.

The chain links TRBV28 to TRBJ1-2; the D is unclear. Germline lookup yields CDR1 MDHEN and CDR2 SYDVKM. CDR3 size: 15 residues. The V end was cut by 6 bases, the J end by 1 base, with 15 bases between. The CDR3 DNA sequence: TGTGCCAGCAGCCAACCGGGCTTAGGTAACTATGGCTACACCTTC. Its translation is CASSQPGLGNYGYTF.

The chain couples TRBV30 to TRBJ1-2; 7 bases align to TRBD1. This CDR3 region has 13 residues. Germline CDR1 reads GTSNPN; CDR2 reads SVGIG (reference sequence). Germline trimming cut 4 bases from V and 8 bases from J; bases unmatched to any gene: 10. CDR3 sequence reads: CAWTGQLKGGYTF. The CDR3 DNA follows: TGTGCCTGGACGGGACAGCTTAAGGGGGGCTACACCTTC.

This clone showed up just once. This chain uses TRBV2 with TRBJ2-3, with 9 bases identical to TRBD1. The trim removed 5 bases at V and 4 bases at J, leaving 4 bases unmatched. Germline V gene data show CDR1 as SNHLY and CDR2 as FYNNEI. This CDR3 is built from 14 residues. CDR3 coding DNA: TGTGCCAGCAGTCCCGACAGGGGGGCAGATACGCAGTATTTT. This translates into CASSPDRGADTQYF.

In this sample, this clone turned up once. The chain is built from TRBV29-1 and TRBJ1-1; weak D call: TRBD1 (5 bases). The germline gives CDR1 SQVTM, CDR2 ANQGSEA. CDR3 length: 14 amino acids. Trimming shortened V by 3 bases and J by 1 base, and 12 bases separated the two germline ends. CDR3 region: CSVERTQGNTEAFF. CDR3 nucleotides: TGCAGCGTTGAGAGGACCCAGGGGAACACTGAAGCTTTCTTT.

This chain uses TRBV2 with TRBJ1-2, with TRBD1 matching 7 bases. Trimming took 5 bases from V and 4 from J; bases not matched to a gene: 7. Germline lookup yields CDR1 SNHLY and CDR2 FYNNEI. This CDR3 region has 14 residues. CDR3 sequence (DNA): TGTGCCAGCAGTATTACTCGACAGGGCTATGGCTACACCTTC. The encoded protein is CASSITRQGYGYTF.

V gene TRBV19 combines with J gene TRBJ2-7, with a tentative D call TRBD2 (7 bases). V was cut by 4 bases and J by 4 bases, with 14 bases left in between. This CDR3 has 14 amino acids. Germline loops: CDR1 LNHDA, CDR2 SQIVND (reference sequence). The CDR3 DNA reads TGTGCCAGTAGTAAGCCGGGGGGCAAATACGAGCAGTACTTC. Translation gives CASSKPGGKYEQYF.

This chain uses TRBV5-6 with TRBJ1-3; D uncertain. The germline gives CDR1 SGHDT, CDR2 YYEEEE. This CDR3 has 13 residues. V was clipped by 9 bases and J by 4 bases, with 14 bases between them. The CDR3 loop reads CATHSRSGNTIYF. The DNA of the CDR3 is TGTGCCACCCACTCGAGATCAGGAAACACCATATATTTT.